Shown below are 11 T cell receptor beta chains from a single sample sequenced in a study of graft-versus-host responses after intestinal transplantation. The repertoire was sequenced with immunoSEQ multiplex PCR; TCRdb's copy has only in-frame clones and lacks some. This sample yields some 41,000 clones, of which approximately 89% are seen a single time; around 6.9% belongs to the top ten. The sequencing here drew on PBMCs, taken approximately 270 days after transplant. These receptors originate from a human patient who received an intestinal transplant, so some T cells may come from the graft donor.

This clone was detected only a few times. The CDR3 region is CASSLPSVNTEAFF. CDR3 in DNA: TGTGCCAGCAGCTTACCTTCCGTGAACACTGAAGCTTTCTTT. The chain has TRBV11-2 and TRBJ1-1; D call uncertain. The V end lost 2 bases, the J end lost 0 bases, and 7 bases lay between the germline ends. CDR3 size: 14 residues. Germline V gene lookup returns CDR1 SGHAT and CDR2 FQNNGV.

This rearrangement joins TRBV6-6 to TRBJ2-7; D is possibly TRBD2 (6 bases). The CDR3 covers 14 residues. The V and J ends lost 6 bases and 7 bases respectively, with 19 bases between them. In germline, CDR1 is MNHNY, CDR2 SVGAGI (reference sequence). The CDR3 DNA reads TGTGCCAGCAGCCAAGGTAGCGGCCGTGAGGAGCAGTACTTC. Translating gives CASSQGSGREEQYF.

The chain carries TRBV4-1 and TRBJ1-1; D is unclear. This CDR3 comprises 12 residues. Germline V gene lookup returns CDR1 MGHRA and CDR2 YSYEKL. Trimming took 4 bases from V and 1 from J, leaving 4 bases between them. CDR3 loop: CASSLTNTEAFF. Here the CDR3 DNA reads TGCGCCAGCAGCCTTACGAACACTGAAGCTTTCTTT.

The chain is built from TRBV10-2 and TRBJ1-5, with unresolved D. Trimming removed 3 bases from V and 1 base from J, with 1 base in between. CDR1 and CDR2 from the germline V gene are WSHSY and SAAADI. This CDR3 comprises 12 residues. In nucleotides, the CDR3 is TGCGCCAGCAGTGACAGCAATCAGCCCCAGCATTTT. It codes for CASSDSNQPQHF.

The chain employs TRBV7-2 and TRBJ1-1; maybe TRBD1 (5 bases). CDR1 is SGHTA, CDR2 FQGNSA, per germline. The V end was cut by 5 bases, the J end by 5 bases, with 15 bases between. CDR3 length: 14 amino acids. Here the CDR3 reads CASSQVQGYTEAFF. The CDR3 DNA reads TGTGCCAGCAGCCAGGTCCAGGGATATACTGAAGCTTTCTTT.

The V call is TRBV2, the J call TRBJ2-3; tentatively, D is TRBD2 (6 bases). Per germline, CDR1 SNHLY and CDR2 FYNNEI. Trimming took 2 bases from V and 5 from J, leaving 8 bases between them. The CDR3 runs 13 residues. The CDR3 is CASSEKTRDTQYF. For the CDR3, the DNA is TGTGCCAGCAGTGAAAAGACTAGAGATACGCAGTATTTT.

V usage is TRBV7-2 and J usage is TRBJ2-5; D tentatively reads TRBD1 or TRBD2 (5 bases each). The germline V gene has CDR1 SGHTA and CDR2 FQGNSA. This CDR3 has 11 residues. With 1 base removed from V and 9 bases from J, the gap between germline ends came to 6 bases. The CDR3 sequence: CASSLGGAQYF. CDR3 nucleotide sequence: TGTGCCAGCAGCTTAGGAGGGGCCCAGTACTTC.

CDR3 region: CASSVEELTSGGEQFF. DNA for the CDR3: TGTGCCAGCAGTGTGGAAGAGTTAACTAGCGGGGGGGAGCAGTTCTTC. The chain recombines TRBV6-4 with TRBJ2-1; 12 bases are a match to TRBD2. Germline V lookup: CDR1 MRHNA, CDR2 SNTAGT. With V trimmed by 4 bases and J by 10 bases, 11 bases remained unmatched. The length of the CDR3 is 16 residues.

The V gene is TRBV4-1, the J gene TRBJ2-7; 10 bases map to TRBD2. CDR1 is MGHRA and CDR2 is YSYEKL in the germline V gene. Germline trimming cut 5 bases from V and 5 bases from J; bases unmatched to any gene: 9. The CDR3 contains 15 residues. CDR3 bases: TGCGCCAGCAGCTTGGTCGCCGGGACTAGCGACGAGCAGTACTTC. The encoded protein is CASSLVAGTSDEQYF.

The rearrangement joins TRBV6-5 to TRBJ2-6; D ambiguous. Trimming pared 0 bases from V and 1 base from J, leaving 7 bases between. CDR3 size: 16 residues. Germline V lookup: CDR1 MNHEY, CDR2 SVGAGI. DNA of the CDR3: TGTGCCAGCAGTTACTCGTCCGGGTCTGGGGCCAACGTCCTGACTTTC. Translation: CASSYSSGSGANVLTF.

This chain uses TRBV19 with TRBJ1-2; maybe TRBD1 (5 bases). Germline CDR1 LNHDA, CDR2 SQIVND (reference sequence). The CDR3 contains 13 residues. Between the trimmed V and J ends, which lost 7 bases and 6 bases, there was a span of 15 bases. The CDR3 loop is CASTPGGGNGYTF. In DNA, the CDR3 is TGTGCCAGTACCCCTGGTGGGGGGAATGGCTACACCTTC.